This record concerns one T cell receptor beta chain sequence. Source study methods: Amplification with reference gene primers provided the estimates of nucleated cell counts. Clones were read by immunoSEQ multiplex PCR, and TCRdb kept only the in-frame ones, dropping some. V and J calls plus clone size are reproduced from that table; the DNA served to infer D and trimming. The sample has tens of thousands of clones; around nine tenths are singletons. The data stem from a study of blood T cell repertoires in COVID-19. On the study more broadly: The origin of the acute and convalescent COVID-19 samples was the United States, Italy and Spain. PBMCs, B-cell-depleted T cells, or T cells were the source of the cDNA or gDNA that made up the material.

This clonotype originated in a woman in her 70s with acute or convalescent COVID-19. Sequencing was performed on peripheral blood.

For the CDR3, the DNA is TGTGCCAGCAGCCACAGGGCCCTAAATCAGCCCCAGCATTTT. It is translated as CASSHRALNQPQHF. The chain recombines TRBV3-1 (or the pseudogene TRBV3-2) with TRBJ1-5; D possibly corresponds to TRBD1 (5 bases). The CDR3 consists of 14 residues. CDR1 and CDR2 (germline): LGHDT, YNNKEL (reference sequence). Trimming took 3 bases from V and 4 from J, leaving 10 bases between them.